The present T cell receptor (beta chain) was sequenced within a study of blood T cell repertoires in COVID-19 (dated by TCRdb to 2020 to 2022). Background on the whole study: Collaborator samples came from the United States, Italy and Spain and covered acute and convalescent phases of COVID-19. The material from the prospective study consisted of cDNA or gDNA derived from T cells, B-cell-depleted T cells, or PBMCs. Subjects who had been exposed to COVID-19, were actively infected with it, or had recovered from it provided the deeply sampled blood TCRbeta repertoires that made up the dataset. The repertoires were made available in a free public database intended to serve as a resource for research on the immune response to SARS-CoV-2. Samples came from the ongoing ImmuneRACE study (first 160 participants) plus 1,254 subjects from 6 global collaborators. The sample metadata nearly always contained a de-identified subject ID, COVID-19 status, age in years and sex. Where available, HLA class I and class II types were obtained from metadata supplied by the sample provider rather than from assay-based typing. What the study reported, not specific to this receptor: The quantity of clinical and demographic metadata differed by source and by participant and was supplied without curation.

V drops 0 bases and J drops 5 bases, leaving 16 bases in between. The germline V gene gives CDR1 as MNHEY and CDR2 as SVGAGI. There are 16 amino acids in the CDR3, from cysteine to phenylalanine inclusive. Only the CDR3 region is kept as DNA, spanning 48 bases read in frame from base 1. Enrolling through a virtual design, the prospective study's participants ranged in age from about 18 to 89 years and lived across approximately 25 United States geographic areas. To assign participants to cohorts, the prospective study relied on clinical history that participants themselves reported in a screening survey and a study questionnaire. ImmuneRACE Cohort 3 recovered participants were defined by two consecutive negative NP/OP PCR tests, healthcare professional clearance, or symptom resolution. In the prospective study, whole blood, serum and a nasopharyngeal or oropharyngeal swab were collected from each participant by mobile phlebotomists. Prospective study participants could optionally give additional blood draws and questionnaires over an approximately 2-month period. Before DNA extraction, blood samples from the prospective study were shipped at room temperature or frozen.

TCRbeta CDR3 regions were amplified from genomic DNA using the immunoSEQ Assay, a bias-controlled multiplex PCR. On the study's bioinformatics: Nucleated cell counts per sample were estimated from amplification of reference gene primers within the assay. To quantify the absolute abundance of each unique TCRbeta CDR3 rearrangement, sequence reads were collapsed and filtered. For each sample, productive Simpson clonality was calculated as the square root of Simpson's diversity index over productive rearrangements. TCRdb's version of the immuneACCESS table is confined to in-frame rearrangements and falls short of the full clone set. An unresolved V gene accounts for under half of the shortfall where checked; the remainder is of unknown origin. For V, J and clone size, that table is used; D and trimming come from the DNA. This sample is represented by about 250,000 clones; about nine tenths of them were singletons. The ten largest make up about a sixth of the sample.

Points on this clone: Its antigen is still unknown. No much larger clone exists at a distance of one base, and base qualities are not known.

Source material: PBMCs or T cells enriched from blood (not recorded which). The sequence links TRBV6-5 to TRBJ2-5; the best D guess is TRBD2, with 6 bases matching. This clonotype originated in a man between 18 and 29 years old who had recovered from COVID-19. This receptor carries the CDR3 CASSYSFAGFGETQYF. The base sequence is TGTGCCAGCAGTTACTCTTTTGCGGGATTTGGCGAGACCCAGTACTTC.